This T cell receptor beta chain came from a study of cytomegalovirus exposure and HLA in healthy donors. Points from the study as a whole: A missense DCLRE1C variant was associated with V- and J-gene trimming of TCR beta chains in a later analysis, and an independent cohort replicated the association.

On this clone itself: Its antigen is unidentified.

V was pared by 4 bases and J by 0 bases, with 10 bases between. The CDR3 is made up of 14 amino acids. Per the germline V gene, CDR1 is SGHDT and CDR2 is YYEEEE. The PCR ran on 60 Vbeta and 13 Jbeta primers. Per the authors' pipeline: Unique TCR beta chains numbered approximately 80 million in a later analysis, with roughly 10 million shared. The method was immunoSEQ multiplex PCR; TCRdb's version includes in-frame clones alone and lacks a portion of them. The V and J calls and the clone size are those of that table, but D and trimming were determined from the DNA. The data show over 150,000 clones, with roughly 81% seen just once and 4% to 6% held by the top ten.

The TCR was taken from a girl aged 5-17 years in good health and CMV-seropositive. Input material: PBMCs. This chain links TRBV5-6 with TRBJ1-1; D call uncertain. CDR3 DNA: TGTGCCAGCAGCGTCCCCGGGGTGAACACTGAAGCTTTCTTT. Its protein is CASSVPGVNTEAFF. Full variable domain (outside the CDR3, taken from reference TRBV5-6 and TRBJ1-1): DAGVTQSPTHLIKTRGQQVTLRCSPKSGHDTVSWYQQALGQGPQFIFQYYEEEERQRGNFPDRFSGHQFPNYSSELNVNALLLGDSALYLCASSVPGVNTEAFFGQGTRLTVV.